The clone carrying this TCR beta chain was detected only a few times. In the study's own analysis: Cell counts per sample came from amplifying reference gene primers. TCRdb's table, derived via immunoSEQ multiplex PCR, lists solely in-frame clones and lacks some. The V and J calls and clone size come from that table; D and trimming were worked out from the DNA. The sample holds some 250,000 clones, roughly nine tenths seen once. CDR1 is SNHLY and CDR2 is FYNNEI in the germline V gene. This CDR3 contains 18 residues. V trimming: 7 bases; J trimming: 6 bases; junction bases outside the gene matches: 14. These data come from a study of blood T cell repertoires in COVID-19. Whole-study context: Specimens from acute and convalescent COVID-19 originated in the United States, Italy and Spain.

This receptor was taken from a man aged 55 to 70 who had recovered from COVID-19. Sample: peripheral blood. The genes are TRBV2 and TRBJ2-2; 13 bases match TRBD2. CDR3 sequence reads: CASTRVPGLAGKSGELFF. The CDR3 nucleotides read TGTGCCAGCACGCGCGTACCGGGACTAGCGGGGAAATCCGGGGAGCTGTTTTTT.